This TCR beta chain was sequenced during a study of shared clonotypes between healthy human individuals. Study results and caveats: Owing to a small donor count, the genetic and exposure-history diversity represented was limited.

Method: immunoSEQ multiplex PCR; TCRdb's copy keeps in-frame clones and lacks some. The sample has around 600,000 clones; approximately 95% are singletons. As defined, naive CD8 cells were CD45RO-negative and positively selected for CCR7, with terminally differentiated effector memory CD45RA+ cells excluded. This CDR3 comprises 14 residues. Trimming cost V 2 bases and J 5 bases, with 12 bases left between them. Germline lookup yields CDR1 MNHNY and CDR2 SVGAGI (reference sequence). As to this clone: Its antigen remains unknown.

The TCR originated in a woman in her twenties or thirties in good health. The rearrangement links TRBV6-6 to TRBJ1-2; weak D call: TRBD1 (5 bases). The specimen sequenced was naive CD8+ T cells sorted from blood. The CDR3 reads CASSYGARLYGYTF. The CDR3 region has the DNA TGTGCCAGCAGTTACGGGGCCAGGCTATATGGCTACACCTTC.